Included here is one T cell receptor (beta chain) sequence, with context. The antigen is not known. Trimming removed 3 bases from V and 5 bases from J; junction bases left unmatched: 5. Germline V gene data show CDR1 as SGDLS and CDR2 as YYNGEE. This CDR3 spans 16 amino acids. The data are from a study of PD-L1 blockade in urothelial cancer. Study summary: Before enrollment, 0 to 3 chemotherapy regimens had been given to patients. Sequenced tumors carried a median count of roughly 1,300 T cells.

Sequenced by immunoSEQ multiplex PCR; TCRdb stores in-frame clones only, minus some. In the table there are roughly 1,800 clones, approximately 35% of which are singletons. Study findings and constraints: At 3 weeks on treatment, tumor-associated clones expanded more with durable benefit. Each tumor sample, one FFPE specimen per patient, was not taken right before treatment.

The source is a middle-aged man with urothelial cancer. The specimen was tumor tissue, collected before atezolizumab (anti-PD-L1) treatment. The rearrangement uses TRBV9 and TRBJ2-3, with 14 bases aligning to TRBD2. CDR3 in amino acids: CASSARLAGGGDTQYF. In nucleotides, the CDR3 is TGTGCCAGCAGCGCGCGACTAGCGGGAGGGGGAGATACGCAGTATTTT.